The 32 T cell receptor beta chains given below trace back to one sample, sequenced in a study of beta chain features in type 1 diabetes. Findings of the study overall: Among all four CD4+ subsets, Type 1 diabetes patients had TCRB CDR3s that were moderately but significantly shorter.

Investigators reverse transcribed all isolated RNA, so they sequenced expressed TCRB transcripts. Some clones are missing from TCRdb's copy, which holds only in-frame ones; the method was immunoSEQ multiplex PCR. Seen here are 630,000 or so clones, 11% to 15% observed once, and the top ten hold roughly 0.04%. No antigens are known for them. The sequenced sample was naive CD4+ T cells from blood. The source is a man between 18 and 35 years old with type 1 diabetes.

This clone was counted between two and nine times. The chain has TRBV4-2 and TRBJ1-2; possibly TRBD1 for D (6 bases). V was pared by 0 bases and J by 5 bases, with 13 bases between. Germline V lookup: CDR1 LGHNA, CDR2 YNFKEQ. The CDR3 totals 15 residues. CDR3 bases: TGTGCCAGCAGCCAAGATTCGGGCAGGGGATATGGCTACACCTTC. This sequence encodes CASSQDSGRGYGYTF.

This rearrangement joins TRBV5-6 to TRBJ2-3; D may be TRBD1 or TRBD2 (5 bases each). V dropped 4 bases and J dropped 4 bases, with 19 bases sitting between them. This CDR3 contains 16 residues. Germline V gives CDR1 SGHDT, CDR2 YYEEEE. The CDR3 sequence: CASSPSRQTGADTQYF. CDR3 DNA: TGTGCCAGCAGCCCCTCCAGACAGACCGGGGCAGATACGCAGTATTTT.

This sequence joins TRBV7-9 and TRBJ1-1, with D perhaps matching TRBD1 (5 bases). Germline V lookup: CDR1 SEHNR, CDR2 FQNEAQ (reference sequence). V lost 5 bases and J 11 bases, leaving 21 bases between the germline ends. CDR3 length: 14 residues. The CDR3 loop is CASSPEGRSRGAFF. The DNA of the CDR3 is TGTGCCAGCAGCCCCGAGGGACGATCGAGGGGCGCTTTCTTT.

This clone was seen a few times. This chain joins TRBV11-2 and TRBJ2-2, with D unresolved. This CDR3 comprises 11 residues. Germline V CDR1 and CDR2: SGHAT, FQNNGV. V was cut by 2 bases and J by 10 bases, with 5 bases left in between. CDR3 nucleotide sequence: TGTGCCAGCAGCTTATTAGAGGAGCTGTTTTTT. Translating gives CASSLLEELFF.

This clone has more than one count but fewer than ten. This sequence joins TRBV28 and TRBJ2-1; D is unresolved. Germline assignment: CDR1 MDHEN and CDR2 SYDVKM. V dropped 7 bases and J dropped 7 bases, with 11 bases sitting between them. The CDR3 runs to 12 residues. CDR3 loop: CASTLQPNEQFF. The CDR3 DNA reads TGTGCCAGCACCTTACAGCCGAATGAGCAGTTCTTC.

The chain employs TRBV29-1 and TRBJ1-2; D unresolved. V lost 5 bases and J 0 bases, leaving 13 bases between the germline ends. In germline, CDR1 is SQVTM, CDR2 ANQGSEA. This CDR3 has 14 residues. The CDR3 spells CSVIWVRTNYGYTF. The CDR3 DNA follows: TGCAGCGTTATATGGGTCAGAACTAACTATGGCTACACCTTC.

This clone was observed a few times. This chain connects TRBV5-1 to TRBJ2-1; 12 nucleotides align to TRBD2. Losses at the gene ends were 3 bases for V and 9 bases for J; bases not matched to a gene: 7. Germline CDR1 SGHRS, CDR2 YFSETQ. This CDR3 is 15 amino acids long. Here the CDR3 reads CASSSLTSGSSEQFF. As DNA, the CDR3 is TGCGCCAGCAGCTCGTTGACTAGCGGGAGCTCTGAGCAGTTCTTC. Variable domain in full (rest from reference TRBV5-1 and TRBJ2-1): KAGVTQTPRYLIKTRGQQVTLSCSPISGHRSVSWYQQTPGQGLQFLFEYFSETQRNKGNFPGRFSGRQFSNSRSEMNVSTLELGDSALYLCASSSLTSGSSEQFFGPGTRLTVL.

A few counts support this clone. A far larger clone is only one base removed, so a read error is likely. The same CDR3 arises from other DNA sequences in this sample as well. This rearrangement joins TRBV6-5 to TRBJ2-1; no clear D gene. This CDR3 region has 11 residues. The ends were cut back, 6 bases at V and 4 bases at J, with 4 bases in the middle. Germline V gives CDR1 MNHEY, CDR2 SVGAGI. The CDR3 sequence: CASSFYNEQFF. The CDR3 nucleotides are TGTGCCAGCAGCTTTTACAATGAGCAGTTCTTC.

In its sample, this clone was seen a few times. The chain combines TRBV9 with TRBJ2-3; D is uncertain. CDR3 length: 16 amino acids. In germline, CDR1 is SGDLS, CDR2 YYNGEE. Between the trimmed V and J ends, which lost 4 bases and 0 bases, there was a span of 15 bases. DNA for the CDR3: TGTGCCAGCAGCCCGAAGGTTGCCCTTAGCACAGATACGCAGTATTTT. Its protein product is CASSPKVALSTDTQYF.

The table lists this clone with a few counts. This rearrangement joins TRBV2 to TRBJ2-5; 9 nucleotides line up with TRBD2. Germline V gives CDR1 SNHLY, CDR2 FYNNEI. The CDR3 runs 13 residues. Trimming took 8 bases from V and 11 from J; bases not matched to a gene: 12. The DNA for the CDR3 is TGTGCCAGCGGACAGACTAGCGGCGCCGAACAGTACTTC. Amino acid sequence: CASGQTSGAEQYF.

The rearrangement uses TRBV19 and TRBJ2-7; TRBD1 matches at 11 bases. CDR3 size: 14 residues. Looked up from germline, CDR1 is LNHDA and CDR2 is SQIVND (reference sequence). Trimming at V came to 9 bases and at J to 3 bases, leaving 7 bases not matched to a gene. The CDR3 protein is CASTSGQGVYEQYF. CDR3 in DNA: TGTGCCAGCACCTCGGGACAGGGGGTCTACGAGCAGTACTTC.

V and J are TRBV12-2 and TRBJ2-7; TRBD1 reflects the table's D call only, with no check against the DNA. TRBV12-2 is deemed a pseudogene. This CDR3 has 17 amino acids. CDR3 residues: CASRLGSDSEATYEQYF. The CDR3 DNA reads TGTGCAAGTCGCTTGGGTTCCGACAGCGAAGCCACCTACGAGCAGTACTTC.

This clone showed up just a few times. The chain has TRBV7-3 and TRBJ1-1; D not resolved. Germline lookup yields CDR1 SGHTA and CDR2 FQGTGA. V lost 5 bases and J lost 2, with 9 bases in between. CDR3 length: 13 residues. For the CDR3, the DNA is TGTGCCAGCAGCCTTCAGGTTAACACTGAAGCTTTCTTT. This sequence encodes CASSLQVNTEAFF.

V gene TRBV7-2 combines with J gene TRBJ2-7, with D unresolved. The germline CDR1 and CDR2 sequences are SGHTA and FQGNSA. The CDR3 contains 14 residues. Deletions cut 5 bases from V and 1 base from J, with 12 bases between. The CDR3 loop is CASSLLGPSYEQYF. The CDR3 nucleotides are TGTGCCAGCAGCCTACTCGGGCCATCCTACGAGCAGTACTTC.

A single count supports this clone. CDR3 protein: CASSPTSAIQETQYF. In DNA, the CDR3 is TGTGCCAGCAGCCCGACTAGCGCGATCCAAGAGACCCAGTACTTC. The chain combines TRBV4-2 with TRBJ2-5, with TRBD2 identical over 8 bases. The ends lost 4 bases at V and 1 base at J; junction bases unmatched: 5. This CDR3 has 15 amino acids. CDR1 is LGHNA and CDR2 is YNFKEQ in the germline V gene.

The CDR3 sequence: CASSPGTGSGYTF. The DNA for the CDR3 is TGTGCCAGCAGTCCCGGGACAGGGAGTGGCTACACCTTC. This chain links TRBV6-6 with TRBJ1-2; 9 nucleotides agree with TRBD1. The CDR3 spans 13 residues. Germline CDR1 reads MNHNY; CDR2 reads SVGAGI (reference sequence). Trimming at V came to 5 bases and at J to 7 bases, leaving 5 bases not matched to a gene.

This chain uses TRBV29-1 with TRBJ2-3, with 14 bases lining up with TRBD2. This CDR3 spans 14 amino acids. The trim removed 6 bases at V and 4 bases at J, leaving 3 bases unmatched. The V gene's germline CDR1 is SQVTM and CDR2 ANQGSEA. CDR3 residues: CSVRTSGGSDTQYF. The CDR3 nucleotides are TGCAGCGTACGGACTAGCGGGGGGTCAGATACGCAGTATTTT.

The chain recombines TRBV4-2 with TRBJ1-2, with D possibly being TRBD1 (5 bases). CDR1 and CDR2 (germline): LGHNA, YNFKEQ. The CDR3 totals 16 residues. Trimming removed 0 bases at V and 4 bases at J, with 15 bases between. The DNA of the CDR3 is TGTGCCAGCAGCCAAGACCCAAAACAGGCGCTCTATGGCTACACCTTC. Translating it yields CASSQDPKQALYGYTF.

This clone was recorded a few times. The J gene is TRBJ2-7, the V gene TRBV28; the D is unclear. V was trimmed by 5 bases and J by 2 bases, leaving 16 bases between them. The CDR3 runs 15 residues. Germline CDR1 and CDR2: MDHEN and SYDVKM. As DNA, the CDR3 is TGTGCCAGCAGTCAACCTTTGACGGGTCCCTACGAGCAGTACTTC. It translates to CASSQPLTGPYEQYF. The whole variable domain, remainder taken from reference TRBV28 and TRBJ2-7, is DVKVTQSSRYLVKRTGEKVFLECVQDMDHENMFWYRQDPGLGLRLIYFSYDVKMKEKGDIPEGYSVSREKKERFSLILESASTNQTSMYLCASSQPLTGPYEQYFGPGTRLTVT.

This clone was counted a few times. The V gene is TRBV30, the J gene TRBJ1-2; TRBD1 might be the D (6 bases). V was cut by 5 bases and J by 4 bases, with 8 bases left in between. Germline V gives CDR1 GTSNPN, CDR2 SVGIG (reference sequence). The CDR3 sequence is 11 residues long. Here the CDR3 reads CAWGGAYGYTF. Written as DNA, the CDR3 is TGTGCCTGGGGGGGGGCCTATGGCTACACCTTC. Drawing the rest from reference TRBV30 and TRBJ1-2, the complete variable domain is SQTIHQWPATLVQPVGSPLSLECTVEGTSNPNLYWYRQAAGRGLQLLFYSVGIGQISSEVPQNLSASRPQDRQFILSSKKLLLSDSGFYLCAWGGAYGYTFGSGTRLTVV.

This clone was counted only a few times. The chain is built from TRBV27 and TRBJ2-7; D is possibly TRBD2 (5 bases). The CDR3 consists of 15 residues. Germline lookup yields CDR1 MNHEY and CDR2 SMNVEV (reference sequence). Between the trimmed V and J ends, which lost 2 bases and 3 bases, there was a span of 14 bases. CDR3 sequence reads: CASSLVGARNYEQYF. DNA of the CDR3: TGTGCCAGCAGTTTAGTGGGAGCTAGGAACTACGAGCAGTACTTC.

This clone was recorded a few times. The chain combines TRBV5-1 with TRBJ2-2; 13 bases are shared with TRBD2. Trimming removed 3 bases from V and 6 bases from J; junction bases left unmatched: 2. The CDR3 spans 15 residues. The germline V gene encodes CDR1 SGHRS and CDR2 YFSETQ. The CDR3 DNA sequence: TGCGCCAGCAGCTATGGACTAGCGGGAGCCGGGGAGCTGTTTTTT. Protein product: CASSYGLAGAGELFF.

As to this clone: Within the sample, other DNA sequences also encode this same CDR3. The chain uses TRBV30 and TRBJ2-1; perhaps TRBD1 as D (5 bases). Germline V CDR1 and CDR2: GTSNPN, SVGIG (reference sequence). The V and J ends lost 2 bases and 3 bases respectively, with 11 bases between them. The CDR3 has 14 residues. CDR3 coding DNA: TGTGCCTGGAGTTTAGGGGCAGTCTACAATGAGCAGTTCTTC. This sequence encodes CAWSLGAVYNEQFF.

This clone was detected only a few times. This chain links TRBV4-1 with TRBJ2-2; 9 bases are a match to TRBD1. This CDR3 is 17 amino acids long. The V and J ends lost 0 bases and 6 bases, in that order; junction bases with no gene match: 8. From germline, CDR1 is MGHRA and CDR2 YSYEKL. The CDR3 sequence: CASSQDLTDRGSGELFF. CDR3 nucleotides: TGCGCCAGCAGCCAAGACTTAACGGACAGGGGTTCCGGGGAGCTGTTTTTT.

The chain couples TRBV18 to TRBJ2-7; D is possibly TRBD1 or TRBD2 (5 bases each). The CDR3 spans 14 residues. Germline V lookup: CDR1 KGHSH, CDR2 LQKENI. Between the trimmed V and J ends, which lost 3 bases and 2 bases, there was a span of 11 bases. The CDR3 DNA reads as TGTGCCAGCTCACCGGTCCGGGGCCCCTACGAGCAGTACTTC. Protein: CASSPVRGPYEQYF.

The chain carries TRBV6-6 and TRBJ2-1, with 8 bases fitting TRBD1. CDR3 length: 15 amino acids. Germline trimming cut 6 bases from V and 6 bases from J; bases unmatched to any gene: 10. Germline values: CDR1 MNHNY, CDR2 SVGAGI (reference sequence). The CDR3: CASSPNAGGFNEQFF. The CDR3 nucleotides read TGTGCCAGCAGCCCTAACGCAGGGGGCTTCAATGAGCAGTTCTTC.

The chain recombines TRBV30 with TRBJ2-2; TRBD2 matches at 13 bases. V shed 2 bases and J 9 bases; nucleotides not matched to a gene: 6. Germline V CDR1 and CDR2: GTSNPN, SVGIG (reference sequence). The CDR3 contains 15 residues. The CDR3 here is CAWSIPGLAGRELFF. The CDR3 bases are TGTGCCTGGAGTATTCCGGGACTAGCGGGACGGGAGCTGTTTTTT.

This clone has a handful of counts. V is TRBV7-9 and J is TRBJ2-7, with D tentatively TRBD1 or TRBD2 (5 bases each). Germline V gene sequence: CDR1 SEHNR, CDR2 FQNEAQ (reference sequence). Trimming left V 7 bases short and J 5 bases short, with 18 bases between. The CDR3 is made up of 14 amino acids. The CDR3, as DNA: TGTGCCAGCAACTATCCGGGGCCCCCGGACGAGCAGTACTTC. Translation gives CASNYPGPPDEQYF.

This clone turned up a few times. The CDR3 here is CASSPGRVETQYF. The CDR3 DNA sequence: TGTGCCAGCTCACCAGGCAGGGTGGAGACCCAGTACTTC. This chain joins TRBV18 and TRBJ2-5; tentatively, D is TRBD1 (5 bases). The V gene's germline CDR1 is KGHSH and CDR2 LQKENI. This CDR3 spans 13 amino acids. V dropped 2 bases and J dropped 5 bases, with 9 bases sitting between them.

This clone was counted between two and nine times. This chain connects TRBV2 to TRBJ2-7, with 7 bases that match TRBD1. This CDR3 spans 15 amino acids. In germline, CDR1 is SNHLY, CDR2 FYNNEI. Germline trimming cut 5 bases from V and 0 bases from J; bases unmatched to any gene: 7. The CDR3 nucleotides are TGTGCCAGCAGTACCGACAGGGCCAGCTCCTACGAGCAGTACTTC. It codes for CASSTDRASSYEQYF. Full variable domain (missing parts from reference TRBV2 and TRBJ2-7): EPEVTQTPSHQVTQMGQEVILRCVPISNHLYFYWYRQILGQKVEFLVSFYNNEISEKSEIFDDQFSVERPDGSNFTLKIRSTKLEDSAMYFCASSTDRASSYEQYFGPGTRLTVT.

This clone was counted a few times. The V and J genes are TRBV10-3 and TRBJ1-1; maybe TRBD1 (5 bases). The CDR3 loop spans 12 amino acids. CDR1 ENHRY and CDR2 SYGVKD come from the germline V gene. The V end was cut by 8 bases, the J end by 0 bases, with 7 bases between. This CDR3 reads CAIGGLNTEAFF. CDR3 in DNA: TGTGCCATCGGGGGGTTGAACACTGAAGCTTTCTTT.

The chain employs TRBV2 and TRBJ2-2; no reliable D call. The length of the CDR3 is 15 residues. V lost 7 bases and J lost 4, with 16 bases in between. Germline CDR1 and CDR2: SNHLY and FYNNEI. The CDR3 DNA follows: TGTGCCAGCATGACGTCCCGTCTTGGCACCGGGGAGCTGTTTTTT. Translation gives CASMTSRLGTGELFF.